Sequencing of this T cell receptor (beta chain) was carried out in a study of blood T cells in healthy people across ages. Findings and caveats of the study: Diversity was higher, and naive CD4+ cells more numerous, in long-lived donors than in aged donors. Strong correlation was found linking TCR beta diversity to naive T cell percentage.

The CDR3 covers 17 residues. CDR1 and CDR2 (germline): LGHNA, YNFKEQ. Concerning this clonotype: Its antigen remains unknown.

The authors ran a second PCR of about 7 to 12 cycles using a sample-barcoded 5' primer and a J-beta primer mix. Individual samples furnished no less than 3 million CDR3-containing paired-end reads apiece. One entry per CDR3 protein results from TCRdb running MiXCR on the 5' RACE reads. The sample has 650,000 to 1,000,000 distinct CDR3 sequences; around 45% are singletons. This TCR came from a man at least 80 years old in good health. The chain combines TRBV4-2 with TRBJ2-1; 7 nucleotides line up with TRBD2. The closer fit of TRBJ2-7 to the DNA end suggests the J call may be wrong. Sequencing used blood. The CDR3 coding sequence is TGTGCCAGCAGCCAGGCTTCGGGACTAACGGAGTACAATGAGCAGTACTTC. Its translation is CASSQASGLTEYNEQYF.